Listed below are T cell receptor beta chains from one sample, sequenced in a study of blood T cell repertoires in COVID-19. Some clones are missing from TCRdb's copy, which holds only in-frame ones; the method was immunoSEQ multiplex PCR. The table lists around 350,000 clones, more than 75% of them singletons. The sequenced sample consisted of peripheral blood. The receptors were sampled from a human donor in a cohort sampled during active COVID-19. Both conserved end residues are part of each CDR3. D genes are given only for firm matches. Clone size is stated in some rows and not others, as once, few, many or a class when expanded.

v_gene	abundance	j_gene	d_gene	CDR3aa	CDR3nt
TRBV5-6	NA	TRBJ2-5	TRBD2	CASSRTARGGEETQYF	TGTGCCAGCAGCCGAACGGCCCGCGGGGGGGAGGAGACCCAGTACTTC
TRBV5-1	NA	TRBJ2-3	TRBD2	CASTVGAGEDTQYF	TGCGCCAGCACGGTCGGAGCGGGGGAGGATACGCAGTATTTT
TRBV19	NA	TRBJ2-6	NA	CASSIRTDSGANVLTF	TGTGCCAGTAGTATCCGGACAGATTCTGGGGCCAACGTCCTGACTTTC
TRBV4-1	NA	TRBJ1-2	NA	CASNPEGEVTPWDGYTF	TGCGCCAGCAACCCAGAGGGAGAGGTAACGCCTTGGGATGGCTACACCTTC
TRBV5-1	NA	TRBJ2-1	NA	CASSLDVAGRNEQFF	TGCGCCAGCAGCTTGGATGTAGCAGGGAGGAATGAGCAGTTCTTC
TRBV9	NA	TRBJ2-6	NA	CASSPRERPGANVLTF	TGTGCCAGCAGCCCCCGGGAGAGGCCTGGGGCCAACGTCCTGACTTTC
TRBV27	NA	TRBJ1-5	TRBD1	CASSPSQGVQGPQHF	TGTGCCAGCAGTCCCTCACAGGGGGTCCAGGGGCCCCAGCATTTT
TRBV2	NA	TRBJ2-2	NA	CASSLTASNTGELFF	TGTGCCAGCAGCCTCACAGCCTCGAACACCGGGGAGCTGTTTTTT
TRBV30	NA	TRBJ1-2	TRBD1	CAWSRRFSGTGSWGYTF	TGTGCCTGGAGTCGGAGGTTTTCCGGGACAGGGAGTTGGGGCTACACCTTC
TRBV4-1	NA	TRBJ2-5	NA	CASSQARQETQYF	TGCGCCAGCAGCCAAGCGAGGCAAGAGACCCAGTACTTC
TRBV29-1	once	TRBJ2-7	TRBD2	CSVGGTSGEYEQYF	TGCAGCGTGGGTGGGACTAGCGGGGAGTACGAGCAGTACTTC
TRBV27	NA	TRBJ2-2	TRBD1	CASSKDRETGELFF	TGTGCCAGCAGCAAGGACAGGGAAACCGGGGAGCTGTTTTTT
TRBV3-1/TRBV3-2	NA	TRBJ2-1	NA	CASSQNSGRGEQFF	TGTGCCAGCAGCCAAAACTCAGGTCGTGGTGAGCAGTTCTTC
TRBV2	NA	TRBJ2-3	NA	CAIRPRRLGDTQYF	TGTGCCATCCGGCCTAGGCGGCTTGGGGATACGCAGTATTTT
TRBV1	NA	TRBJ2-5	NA	CTSSQDGGQMETQYF	TGCACCAGCAGCCAAGATGGCGGTCAGATGGAGACCCAGTACTTC
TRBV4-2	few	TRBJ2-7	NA	CASSQVSSTNSYEQYF	TGTGCCAGCAGCCAAGTTAGTTCGACTAACAGCTACGAGCAGTACTTC
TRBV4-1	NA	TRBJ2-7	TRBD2	CASSPGGLADYEQYF	TGCGCCAGCAGCCCAGGAGGACTAGCGGATTACGAGCAGTACTTC
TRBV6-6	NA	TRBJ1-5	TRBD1	CASSYSMGQGFQPQHF	TGTGCCAGCAGTTACTCAATGGGACAGGGGTTTCAGCCCCAGCATTTT
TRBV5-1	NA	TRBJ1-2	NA	CASSPVGGAGGYTF	TGCGCCAGCAGCCCGGTAGGGGGGGCCGGTGGCTACACCTTC
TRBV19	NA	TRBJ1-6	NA	CASSIAGNSLHF	TGTGCCAGTAGTATAGCAGGGAATTCCCTCCACTTT
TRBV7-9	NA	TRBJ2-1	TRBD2	CASSSRLAAASSYNEQFF	TGTGCCAGCAGCTCAAGACTAGCGGCTGCTAGCTCCTACAATGAGCAGTTCTTC
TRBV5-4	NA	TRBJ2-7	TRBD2	CASSNSGASSYEQYF	TGTGCCAGCAGCAATAGCGGGGCTAGCTCCTACGAGCAGTACTTC
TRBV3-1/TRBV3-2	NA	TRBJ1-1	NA	CASSRLGGNTEAFF	TGTGCCAGCAGCCGCCTCGGGGGGAACACTGAAGCTTTCTTT
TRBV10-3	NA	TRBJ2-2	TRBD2	CAISEERGPGELFF	TGTGCCATCAGTGAGGAGCGGGGCCCCGGGGAGCTGTTTTTT
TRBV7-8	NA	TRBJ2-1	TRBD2	CASSSLPGGLSFF	TGTGCCAGCAGCTCGCTCCCGGGGGGACTCTCCTTCTTC
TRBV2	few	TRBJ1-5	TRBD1	CASSSGQGGSSNQPQHF	TGTGCCAGCAGCTCGGGACAGGGTGGTAGTAGCAATCAGCCCCAGCATTTT
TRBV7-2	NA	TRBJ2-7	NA	CASSLGWSQPYEQYF	TGTGCCAGCAGCTTAGGGTGGAGCCAACCCTACGAGCAGTACTTC
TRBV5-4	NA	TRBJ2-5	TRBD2	CASSPGGTSAGETQYF	TGTGCCAGCAGCCCGGGAGGGACTAGCGCGGGTGAAACCCAGTACTTC
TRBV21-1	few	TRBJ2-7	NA	CASRHPGTRQSYEQYF	TGTGCCAGCAGACATCCCGGGACTAGGCAATCCTACGAGCAGTACTTC
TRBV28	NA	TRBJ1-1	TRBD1	CASIPGGLNTEAFF	TGTGCCAGCATCCCAGGGGGGTTGAACACTGAAGCTTTCTTT
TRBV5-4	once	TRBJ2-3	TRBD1	CASSLDRVGTDTQYF	TGTGCCAGCAGCTTAGACAGGGTGGGCACAGATACGCAGTATTTT
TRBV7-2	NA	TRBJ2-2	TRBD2	CASSSRAASGSFTGELFF	TGTGCCAGCAGCTCCCGCGCGGCTAGCGGAAGCTTCACCGGGGAGCTGTTTTTT
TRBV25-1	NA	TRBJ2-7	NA	CASSAGKVYEQYF	TGTGCCAGCAGTGCAGGGAAGGTCTACGAGCAGTACTTC
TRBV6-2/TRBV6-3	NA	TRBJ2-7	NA	CASSLYRVNGQYF	TGTGCCAGCAGTTTATACCGGGTGAACGGGCAGTACTTC
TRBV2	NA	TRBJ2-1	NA	CASGGLDVEQFF	TGTGCCAGCGGTGGGCTAGATGTTGAGCAGTTCTTC
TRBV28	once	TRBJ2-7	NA	CASSQPRGRGEQYF	TGTGCCAGCAGTCAACCAAGGGGGCGGGGCGAGCAGTACTTC
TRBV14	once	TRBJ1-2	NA	CASSHGTFGYTF	TGTGCCAGCAGCCACGGGACTTTTGGCTACACCTTC
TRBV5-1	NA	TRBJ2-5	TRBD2	CASSFSGGQETQYF	TGCGCCAGCAGCTTCAGCGGGGGCCAAGAGACCCAGTACTTC
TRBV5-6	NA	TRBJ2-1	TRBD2	CASTQTSGSINEQFF	TGTGCCAGCACGCAAACTAGCGGGAGTATCAATGAGCAGTTCTTC
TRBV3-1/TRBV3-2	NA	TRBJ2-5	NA	CASSQGSGKYF	TGTGCCAGCAGCCAAGGATCGGGGAAGTACTTC
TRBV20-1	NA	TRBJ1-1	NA	CSASGQDEAFF	TGCAGTGCTAGTGGTCAGGATGAAGCTTTCTTT
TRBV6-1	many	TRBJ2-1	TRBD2	CASSEASGGANEQFF	TGTGCCAGCAGTGAAGCTAGCGGGGGGGCCAATGAGCAGTTCTTC
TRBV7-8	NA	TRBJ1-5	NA	CASSLEFRGGYSNQPQHF	TGTGCCAGCAGCTTGGAATTCAGGGGCGGATATAGCAATCAGCCCCAGCATTTT
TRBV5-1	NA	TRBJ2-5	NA	CASSLVEGETQYF	TGCGCCAGCAGCTTGGTGGAGGGGGAGACCCAGTACTTC
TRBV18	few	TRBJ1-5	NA	CASRPGGLNQPQHF	TGTGCCAGCCGCCCGGGTGGCCTCAATCAGCCCCAGCATTTT
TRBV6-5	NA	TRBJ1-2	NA	CASSMSPTGYGYTF	TGTGCCAGCAGTATGTCACCGACAGGCTATGGCTACACCTTC
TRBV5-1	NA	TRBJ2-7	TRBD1	CASSLENRGRFVEQYF	TGCGCCAGCAGCTTGGAGAACAGGGGACGGTTTGTCGAGCAGTACTTC